This T cell receptor (beta chain) was identified during a study of cytomegalovirus exposure and HLA in healthy donors. The overall study: When over 300 donors were genotyped, just over 80% of them were found to fall in the Caucasian-associated ancestry cluster.

There are 11 residues in the CDR3. CDR1 is GTSNPN and CDR2 is SVGIG in the germline V gene (reference sequence). With 8 bases removed from V and 1 base from J, the gap between germline ends came to 6 bases. Participants comprised healthy donors of bone marrow. In its sample, this clone was seen a few times. Both 60 Vbeta primers and 13 Jbeta primers went into the PCR. This table comes from immunoSEQ multiplex PCR, and its TCRdb copy is limited to in-frame clones, with some not included. This sample has some 120,000 clones, with about 80% found just once. The clonotype was recovered from a woman in her forties or fifties in good health and CMV-seropositive. The chain combines TRBV30 with TRBJ1-5; D call uncertain. The sample comprised PBMCs. In nucleotides, the CDR3 is TGTGCCCACCGGAGCAATCAGCCCCAGCATTTT. Translating it yields CAHRSNQPQHF. Full variable domain (rest looked up from reference TRBV30 and TRBJ1-5): SQTIHQWPATLVQPVGSPLSLECTVEGTSNPNLYWYRQAAGRGLQLLFYSVGIGQISSEVPQNLSASRPQDRQFILSSKKLLLSDSGFYLCAHRSNQPQHFGDGTRLSIL.